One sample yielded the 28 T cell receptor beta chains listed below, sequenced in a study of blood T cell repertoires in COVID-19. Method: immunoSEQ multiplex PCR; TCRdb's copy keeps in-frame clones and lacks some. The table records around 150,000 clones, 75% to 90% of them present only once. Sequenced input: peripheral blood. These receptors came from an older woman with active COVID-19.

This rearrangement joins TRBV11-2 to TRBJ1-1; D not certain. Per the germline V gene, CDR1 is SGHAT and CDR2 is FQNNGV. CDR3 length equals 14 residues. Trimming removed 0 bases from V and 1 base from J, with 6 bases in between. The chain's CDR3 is CASSLDVRNTEAFF. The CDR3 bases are TGTGCCAGCAGCTTAGATGTCAGGAACACTGAAGCTTTCTTT.

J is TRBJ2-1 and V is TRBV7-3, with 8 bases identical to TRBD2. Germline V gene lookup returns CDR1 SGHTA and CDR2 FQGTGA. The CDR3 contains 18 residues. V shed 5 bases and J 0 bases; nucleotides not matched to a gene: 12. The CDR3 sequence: CASSPRGSGISSYNEQFF. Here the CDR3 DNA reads TGTGCCAGCAGCCCCCGAGGTAGCGGGATTAGCTCCTACAATGAGCAGTTCTTC.

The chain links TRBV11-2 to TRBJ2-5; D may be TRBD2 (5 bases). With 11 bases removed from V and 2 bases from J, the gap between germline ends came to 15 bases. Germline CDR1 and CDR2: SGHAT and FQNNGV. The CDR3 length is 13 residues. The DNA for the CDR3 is TGTGCCGGTCCCAAGTCGGGGCAAGAGACCCAGTACTTC. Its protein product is CAGPKSGQETQYF.

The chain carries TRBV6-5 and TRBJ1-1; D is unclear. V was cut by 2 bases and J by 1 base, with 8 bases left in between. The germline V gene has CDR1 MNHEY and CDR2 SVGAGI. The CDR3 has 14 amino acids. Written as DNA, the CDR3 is TGTGCCAGCAGTTACAGTCGGAGGAACACTGAAGCTTTCTTT. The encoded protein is CASSYSRRNTEAFF.

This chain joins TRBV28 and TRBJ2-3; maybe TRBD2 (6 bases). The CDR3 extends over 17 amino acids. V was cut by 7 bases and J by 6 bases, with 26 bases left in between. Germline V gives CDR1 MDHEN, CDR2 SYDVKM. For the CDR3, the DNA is TGTGCCAGCACCCCTATGGCCCCGACTAGTGGGGTGGATACGCAGTATTTT. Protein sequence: CASTPMAPTSGVDTQYF. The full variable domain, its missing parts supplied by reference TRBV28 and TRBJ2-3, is DVKVTQSSRYLVKRTGEKVFLECVQDMDHENMFWYRQDPGLGLRLIYFSYDVKMKEKGDIPEGYSVSREKKERFSLILESASTNQTSMYLCASTPMAPTSGVDTQYFGPGTRLTVL.

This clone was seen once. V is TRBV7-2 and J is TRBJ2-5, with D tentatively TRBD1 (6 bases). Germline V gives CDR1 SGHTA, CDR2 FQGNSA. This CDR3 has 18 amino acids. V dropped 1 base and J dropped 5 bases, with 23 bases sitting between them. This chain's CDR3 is CASSLGRRNRVPGETQYF. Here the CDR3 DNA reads TGTGCCAGCAGCTTAGGCCGTCGGAACAGGGTCCCCGGGGAGACCCAGTACTTC. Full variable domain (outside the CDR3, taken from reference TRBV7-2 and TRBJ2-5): GAGVSQSPSNKVTEKGKDVELRCDPISGHTALYWYRQSLGQGLEFLIYFQGNSAPDKSGLPSDRFSAERTGGSVSTLTIQRTQQEDSAVYLCASSLGRRNRVPGETQYFGPGTRLLVL.

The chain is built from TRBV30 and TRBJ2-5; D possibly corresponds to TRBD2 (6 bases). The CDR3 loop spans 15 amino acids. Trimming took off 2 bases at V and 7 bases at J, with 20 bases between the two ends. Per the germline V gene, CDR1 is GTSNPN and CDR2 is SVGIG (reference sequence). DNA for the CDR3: TGTGCCTGGAGTAATGGCGGGACGGGAGAAGGGACCCAGTACTTC. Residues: CAWSNGGTGEGTQYF.

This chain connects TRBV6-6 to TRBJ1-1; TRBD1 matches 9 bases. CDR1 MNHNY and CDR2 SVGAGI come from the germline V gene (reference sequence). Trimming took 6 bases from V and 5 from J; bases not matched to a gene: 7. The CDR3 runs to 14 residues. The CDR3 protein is CASSEGTGRTEAFF. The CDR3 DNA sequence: TGTGCCAGCAGCGAAGGGACAGGGAGGACTGAAGCTTTCTTT.

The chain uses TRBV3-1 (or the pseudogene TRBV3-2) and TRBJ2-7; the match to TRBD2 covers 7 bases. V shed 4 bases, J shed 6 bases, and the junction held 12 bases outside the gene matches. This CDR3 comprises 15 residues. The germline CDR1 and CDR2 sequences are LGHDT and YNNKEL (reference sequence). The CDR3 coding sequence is TGTGCCAGCAGCCCCTTAGGGGCGGGAGCGGGCGAGCAGTACTTC. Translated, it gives CASSPLGAGAGEQYF.

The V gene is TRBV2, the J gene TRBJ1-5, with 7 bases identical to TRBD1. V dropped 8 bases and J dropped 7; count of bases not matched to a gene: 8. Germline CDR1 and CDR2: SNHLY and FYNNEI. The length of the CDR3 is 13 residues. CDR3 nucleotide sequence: TGTGCCAGCTCAGAGGGGGCGGAACAGCCCCAGCATTTT. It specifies CASSEGAEQPQHF.

The CDR3 loop reads CAISEWDYNTEAFF. The CDR3 DNA is TGTGCCATCAGTGAGTGGGACTATAACACTGAAGCTTTCTTT. The V call is TRBV10-3, the J call TRBJ1-1, with a tentative D call TRBD1 (5 bases). V lost 1 base and J 2 bases, leaving 8 bases between the germline ends. The CDR3 is made up of 14 amino acids. From germline, CDR1 is ENHRY and CDR2 SYGVKD.

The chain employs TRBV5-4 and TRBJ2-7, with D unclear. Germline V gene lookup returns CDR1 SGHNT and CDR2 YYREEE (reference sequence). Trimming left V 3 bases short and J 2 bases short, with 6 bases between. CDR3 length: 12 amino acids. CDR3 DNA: TGTGCCAGCAGCTCACAGACCTACGAGCAGTACTTC. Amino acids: CASSSQTYEQYF.

This CDR3 is CASSFRAPGTGDYGYTF. The CDR3 bases are TGTGCCAGCAGCTTCCGCGCCCCCGGGACAGGGGACTATGGCTACACCTTC. The chain combines TRBV5-5 with TRBJ1-2, with TRBD1 identical over 10 bases. V trimming: 2 bases; J trimming: 3 bases; junction bases outside the gene matches: 10. The germline gives CDR1 SGHKS, CDR2 YYEKEE (reference sequence). The CDR3 has 17 residues.

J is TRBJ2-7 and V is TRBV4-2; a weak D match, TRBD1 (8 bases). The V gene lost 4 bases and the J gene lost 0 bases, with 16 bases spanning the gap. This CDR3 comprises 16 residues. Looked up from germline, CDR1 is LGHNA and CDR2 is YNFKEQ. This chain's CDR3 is CASSRGQGGNSYEQYF. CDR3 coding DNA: TGTGCCAGCAGCCGCGGACAGGGAGGGAACTCCTACGAGCAGTACTTC.

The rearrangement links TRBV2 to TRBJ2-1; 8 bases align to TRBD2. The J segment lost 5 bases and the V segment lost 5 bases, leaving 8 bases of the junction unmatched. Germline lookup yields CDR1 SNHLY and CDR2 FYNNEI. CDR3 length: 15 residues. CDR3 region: CASSLGLAKNNEQFF. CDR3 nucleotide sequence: TGTGCCAGCAGTCTTGGACTAGCCAAAAACAATGAGCAGTTCTTC.

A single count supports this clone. CDR3 protein: CASSRNRGAGTVSNQPQHF. In DNA form, the CDR3 reads TGTGCCAGCAGTCGGAACAGGGGCGCAGGGACTGTCAGCAATCAGCCCCAGCATTTT. The chain employs TRBV6-2 or TRBV6-3 and TRBJ1-5; TRBD1 aligns across 7 bases. The germline gives CDR1 MNHEY, CDR2 SVGEGT. This CDR3 has 19 amino acids. V lost 5 bases and J lost 1; bases outside the gene matches: 17.

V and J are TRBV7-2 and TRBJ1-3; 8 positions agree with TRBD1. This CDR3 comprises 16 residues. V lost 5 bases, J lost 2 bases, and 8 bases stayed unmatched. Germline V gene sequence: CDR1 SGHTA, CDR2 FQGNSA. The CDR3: CASSPTRGPPGNTIYF. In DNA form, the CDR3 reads TGTGCCAGCAGCCCTACCAGGGGGCCGCCTGGAAACACCATATATTTT.

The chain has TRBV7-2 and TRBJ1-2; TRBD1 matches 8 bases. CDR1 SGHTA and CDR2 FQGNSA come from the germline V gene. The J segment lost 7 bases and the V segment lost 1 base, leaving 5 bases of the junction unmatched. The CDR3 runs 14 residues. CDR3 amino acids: CASSLVGQGGGYTF. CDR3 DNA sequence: TGTGCCAGCAGCTTAGTTGGACAGGGTGGTGGCTACACCTTC.

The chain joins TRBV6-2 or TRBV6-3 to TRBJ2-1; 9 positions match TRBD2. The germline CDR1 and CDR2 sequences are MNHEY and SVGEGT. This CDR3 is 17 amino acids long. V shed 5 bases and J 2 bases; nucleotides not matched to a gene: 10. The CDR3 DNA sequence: TGTGCCAGCAGTGCCGGGGTAGCGGGGGCAACCTACAATGAGCAGTTCTTC. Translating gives CASSAGVAGATYNEQFF.

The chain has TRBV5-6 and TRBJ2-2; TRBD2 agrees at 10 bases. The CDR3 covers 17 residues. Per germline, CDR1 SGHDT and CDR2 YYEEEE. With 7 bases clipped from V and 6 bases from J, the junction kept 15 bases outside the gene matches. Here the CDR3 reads CASQGLAGEPSAGELFF. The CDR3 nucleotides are TGTGCCAGCCAAGGCCTAGCGGGAGAACCGTCCGCCGGGGAGCTGTTTTTT.

The CDR3 region is CASSLDRLVGEQFF. CDR3 sequence (DNA): TGTGCCAGCAGCTTGGACAGACTAGTCGGTGAGCAGTTCTTC. This chain links TRBV5-4 with TRBJ2-1; weak D call: TRBD2 (6 bases). V was pared by 0 bases and J by 9 bases, with 13 bases between. The CDR3 extends over 14 amino acids. Germline V gene lookup returns CDR1 SGHNT and CDR2 YYREEE (reference sequence).

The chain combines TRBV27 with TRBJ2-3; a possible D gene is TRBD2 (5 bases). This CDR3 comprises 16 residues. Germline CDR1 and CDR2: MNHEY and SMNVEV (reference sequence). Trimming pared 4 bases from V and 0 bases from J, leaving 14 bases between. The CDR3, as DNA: TGTGCCAGCAGTTCCCCGACCCGGGATAGCACAGATACGCAGTATTTT. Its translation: CASSSPTRDSTDTQYF.

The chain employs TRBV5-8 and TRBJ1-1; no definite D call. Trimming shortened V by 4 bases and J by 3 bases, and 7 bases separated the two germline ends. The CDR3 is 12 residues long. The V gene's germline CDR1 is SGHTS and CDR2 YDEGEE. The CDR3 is CASSHQYTEAFF. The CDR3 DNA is TGTGCCAGCAGCCATCAGTACACTGAAGCTTTCTTT.

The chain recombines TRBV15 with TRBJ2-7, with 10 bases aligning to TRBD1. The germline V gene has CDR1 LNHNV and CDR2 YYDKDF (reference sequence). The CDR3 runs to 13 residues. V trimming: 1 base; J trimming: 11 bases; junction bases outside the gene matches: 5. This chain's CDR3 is CATSRGQGAPEYF. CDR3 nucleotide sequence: TGTGCCACCAGCAGAGGACAGGGGGCGCCGGAGTACTTC. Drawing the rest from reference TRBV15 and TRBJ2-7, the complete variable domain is DAMVIQNPRYQVTQFGKPVTLSCSQTLNHNVMYWYQQKSSQAPKLLFHYYDKDFNNEADTPDNFQSRRPNTSFCFLDIRSPGLGDTAMYLCATSRGQGAPEYFGPGTRLTVT.

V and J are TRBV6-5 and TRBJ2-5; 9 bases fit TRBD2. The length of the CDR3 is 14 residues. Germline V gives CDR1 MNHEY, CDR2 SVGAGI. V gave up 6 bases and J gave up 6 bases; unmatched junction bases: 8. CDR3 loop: CASRAGGKAQTQYF. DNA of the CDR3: TGTGCCAGCAGAGCGGGAGGTAAAGCCCAGACCCAGTACTTC.

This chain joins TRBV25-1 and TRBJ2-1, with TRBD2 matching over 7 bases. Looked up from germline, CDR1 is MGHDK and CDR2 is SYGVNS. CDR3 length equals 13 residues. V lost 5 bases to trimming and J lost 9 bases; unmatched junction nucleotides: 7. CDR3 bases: TGTGCCAGCAGTAACCTGACTAGCCGTGAGCAGTTCTTC. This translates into CASSNLTSREQFF. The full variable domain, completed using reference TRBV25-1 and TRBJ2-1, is EADIYQTPRYLVIGTGKKITLECSQTMGHDKMYWYQQDPGMELHLIHYSYGVNSTEKGDLSSESTVSRIRTEHFPLTLESARPSHTSQYLCASSNLTSREQFFGPGTRLTVL.

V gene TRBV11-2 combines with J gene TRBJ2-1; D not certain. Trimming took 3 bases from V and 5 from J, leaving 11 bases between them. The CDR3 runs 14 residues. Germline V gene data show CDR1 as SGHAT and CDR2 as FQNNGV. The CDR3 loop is CASSFSSGNNEQFF. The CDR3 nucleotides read TGTGCCAGCAGCTTTTCGTCAGGTAACAATGAGCAGTTCTTC.

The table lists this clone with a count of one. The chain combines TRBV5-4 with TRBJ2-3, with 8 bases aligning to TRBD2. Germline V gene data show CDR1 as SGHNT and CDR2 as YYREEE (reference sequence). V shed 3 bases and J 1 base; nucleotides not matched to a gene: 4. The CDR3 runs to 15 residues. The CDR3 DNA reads TGTGCCAGCAGCTCACCGGGACTAGGCACAGATACGCAGTATTTT. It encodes CASSSPGLGTDTQYF.